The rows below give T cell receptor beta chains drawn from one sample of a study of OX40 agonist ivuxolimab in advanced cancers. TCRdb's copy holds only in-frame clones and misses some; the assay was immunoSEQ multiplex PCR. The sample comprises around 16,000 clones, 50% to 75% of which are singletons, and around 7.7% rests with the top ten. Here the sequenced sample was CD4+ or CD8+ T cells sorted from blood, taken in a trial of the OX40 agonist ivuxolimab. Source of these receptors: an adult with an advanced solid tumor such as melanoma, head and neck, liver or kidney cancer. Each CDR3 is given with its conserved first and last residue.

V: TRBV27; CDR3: CASSLRGRYYEQYF
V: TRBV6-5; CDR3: CASSYGGYNEQFF
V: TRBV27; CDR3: CASSPGQINQPQHF
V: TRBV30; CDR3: CAWSVQWATYGYTF
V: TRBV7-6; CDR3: CASSLASGGLEDTQYF
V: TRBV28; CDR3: CASSFSGGDTQYF
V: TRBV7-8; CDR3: CASSLLPGTNYGYTF
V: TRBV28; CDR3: CASSLLVRLGPNSPLHF
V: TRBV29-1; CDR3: CSVYGTPNSGNTIYF
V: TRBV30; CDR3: CASGTEANSPLHF
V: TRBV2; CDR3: CASSNGQGTHHEQFF
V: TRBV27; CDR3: CASSLTGPQPQHF
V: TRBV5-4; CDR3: CASSQEQGAPSYGYTF
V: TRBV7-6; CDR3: CATSTGSNQPQHF
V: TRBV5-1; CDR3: CASRLGQGVNEQYF
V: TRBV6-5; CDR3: CASHPGRGGIDEQFF
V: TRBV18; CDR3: CASSLRDRPYEQYF
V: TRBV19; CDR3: CASSVSLLAGGSETQYF
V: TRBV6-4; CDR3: CASSAAVNLHEQYF
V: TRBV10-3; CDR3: CAISAVEAGPREKLFF
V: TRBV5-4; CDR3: CASSLEVAATDTQYF
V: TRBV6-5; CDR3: CASSYSSGGNTGELFF
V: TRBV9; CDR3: CASSGSGGGLTDTQYF
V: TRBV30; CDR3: CAWRHFPDTQYF
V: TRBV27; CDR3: CASSYRVKLGAFF
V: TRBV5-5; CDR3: CASSFWSDRQETQYF
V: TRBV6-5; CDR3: CASSYGRTEAFF
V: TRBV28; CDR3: CASSPARQGAAKNIQYF
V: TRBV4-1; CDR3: CASSQVQGGTYEQYF
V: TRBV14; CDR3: CASSRGAGGEQYF
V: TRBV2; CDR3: CASPQSSTDTQYF
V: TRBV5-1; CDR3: CASSQGGAYNEQFF
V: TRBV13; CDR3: CASSFYRDRGFEQYF
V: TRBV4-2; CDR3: CASSQTPGQGTDTQYF
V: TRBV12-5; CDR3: CASSRGLYNEQFF
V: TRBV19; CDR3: CASSRWDYGYTF
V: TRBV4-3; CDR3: CASSHIYTQYF
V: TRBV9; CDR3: CASSAGGWGTGRTDTQYF
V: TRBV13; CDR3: CASSFEGDSYNEQFF
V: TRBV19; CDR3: CASSMRRGSTDTQYF
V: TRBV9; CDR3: CASSVGAGGTLTDTQYF
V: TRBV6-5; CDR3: CASSYLAGGYNEQFF
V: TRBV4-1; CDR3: CASSQGTNNQPQHF
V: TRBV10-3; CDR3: CASREGTSGGHTDTQYF
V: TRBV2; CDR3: CASKGQYSNQPQHF